The 8 T cell receptor beta chains reported below all come from one sample, sequenced in a study of CD8 T cells in Susac syndrome. RNA totalling roughly 0.5 to 1 ug underwent reverse transcription with random hexamers. TCRdb used MiXCR to reprocess the immunoSEQ multiplex PCR reads, holding one entry per CDR3 protein. Here the sample spans 250,000 to 300,000 distinct CDR3 sequences, approximately 89% being singletons. The specimen was CD8+ T cells from PBMCs. Receptors originate from a human donor with multiple sclerosis.

This chain joins TRBV19 and TRBJ2-7; 9 bases match TRBD1. From germline, CDR1 is LNHDA and CDR2 SQIVND (reference sequence). The V and J ends lost 5 bases and 7 bases, in that order; junction bases with no gene match: 9. The CDR3 runs 14 residues. As DNA, the CDR3 is TGTGCCAGTAGTGCCCTTACAGGGGGCTGGGAGCAGTACTTC. This gives the protein CASSALTGGWEQYF.

The gene calls are TRBV28 and TRBJ1-5, with TRBD1 matching over 7 bases. CDR3 length: 18 amino acids. V was pared by 4 bases and J by 0 bases, with 12 bases of the junction left unmatched. Germline-derived CDR1 and CDR2 are MDHEN and SYDVKM. The CDR3: CASSYPGQIFDSNQPQHF. DNA for the CDR3: TGTGCCAGCAGTTACCCGGGACAGATTTTCGATAGCAATCAGCCCCAGCATTTT.

This clonotype occurred a few times. This rearrangement joins TRBV27 to TRBJ2-6, with no clear D. V lost 5 bases and J lost 1, with 6 bases in between. Germline CDR1 MNHEY, CDR2 SMNVEV (reference sequence). CDR3 length: 14 amino acids. CDR3: CASSPYSGANVLTF. CDR3 bases: TGTGCCAGCAGTCCCTATTCTGGGGCCAACGTCCTGACTTTC.

This clonotype turned up a few times. The rearrangement joins TRBV4-3 to TRBJ2-7; 7 bases fit TRBD1. This CDR3 has 15 amino acids. J lost 0 bases, V lost 0 bases, and 2 bases had no gene match. The germline V gene encodes CDR1 LGHNA and CDR2 YSLEER. CDR3 loop: CASSQETGPSYEQYF. Written as DNA, the CDR3 is TGCGCCAGCAGCCAAGAGACAGGGCCCTCCTACGAGCAGTACTTC.

This clonotype has only a few counts. The chain links TRBV19 to TRBJ2-2, with 7 nucleotides matching TRBD2. This CDR3 region has 15 residues. Losses at the gene ends were 3 bases for V and 4 bases for J; bases not matched to a gene: 5. The germline V gene encodes CDR1 LNHDA and CDR2 SQIVND (reference sequence). CDR3 sequence (DNA): TGTGCCAGTAGTATTGGCGGGAGAAGCACCGGGGAGCTGTTTTTT. Its translation is CASSIGGRSTGELFF.

V and J are TRBV28 and TRBJ2-7; D call uncertain. This CDR3 is 16 amino acids long. Germline V CDR1 and CDR2: MDHEN, SYDVKM. V was pared by 4 bases and J by 2 bases, with 18 bases between. CDR3 nucleotide sequence: TGTGCCAGCAGTTCCCCGGACGGAACAGAAGCCTACGAGCAGTACTTC. Residues: CASSSPDGTEAYEQYF.

The chain carries TRBV11-2 and TRBJ2-1, with D hard to call. Germline loops: CDR1 SGHAT, CDR2 FQNNGV. With 0 bases removed from V and 5 bases from J, the gap between germline ends came to 5 bases. The CDR3 length is 13 residues. As DNA, the CDR3 is TGTGCCAGCAGCTTAGAGGTGGACAATGAGCAGTTCTTC. Translating gives CASSLEVDNEQFF. Based on the CDR3 plus reference TRBV11-2 and TRBJ2-1, the full variable domain is EAGVAQSPRYKIIEKRQSVAFWCNPISGHATLYWYQQILGQGPKLLIQFQNNGVVDDSQLPKDRFSAERLKGVDSTLKIQPAKLEDSAVYLCASSLEVDNEQFFGPGTRLTVL.

J is TRBJ1-1 and V is TRBV6-2 or TRBV6-3; TRBD1 agrees at 9 bases. CDR1 is MNHEY and CDR2 is SVGEGT in the germline V gene. CDR3 length: 15 residues. The V segment lost 4 bases and the J segment 5 bases; nucleotides outside the gene matches: 8. The CDR3 region has the DNA TGTGCCAGCAGTTTTTACAGGGGGCATAGAACTGAAGCTTTCTTT. Translation: CASSFYRGHRTEAFF.